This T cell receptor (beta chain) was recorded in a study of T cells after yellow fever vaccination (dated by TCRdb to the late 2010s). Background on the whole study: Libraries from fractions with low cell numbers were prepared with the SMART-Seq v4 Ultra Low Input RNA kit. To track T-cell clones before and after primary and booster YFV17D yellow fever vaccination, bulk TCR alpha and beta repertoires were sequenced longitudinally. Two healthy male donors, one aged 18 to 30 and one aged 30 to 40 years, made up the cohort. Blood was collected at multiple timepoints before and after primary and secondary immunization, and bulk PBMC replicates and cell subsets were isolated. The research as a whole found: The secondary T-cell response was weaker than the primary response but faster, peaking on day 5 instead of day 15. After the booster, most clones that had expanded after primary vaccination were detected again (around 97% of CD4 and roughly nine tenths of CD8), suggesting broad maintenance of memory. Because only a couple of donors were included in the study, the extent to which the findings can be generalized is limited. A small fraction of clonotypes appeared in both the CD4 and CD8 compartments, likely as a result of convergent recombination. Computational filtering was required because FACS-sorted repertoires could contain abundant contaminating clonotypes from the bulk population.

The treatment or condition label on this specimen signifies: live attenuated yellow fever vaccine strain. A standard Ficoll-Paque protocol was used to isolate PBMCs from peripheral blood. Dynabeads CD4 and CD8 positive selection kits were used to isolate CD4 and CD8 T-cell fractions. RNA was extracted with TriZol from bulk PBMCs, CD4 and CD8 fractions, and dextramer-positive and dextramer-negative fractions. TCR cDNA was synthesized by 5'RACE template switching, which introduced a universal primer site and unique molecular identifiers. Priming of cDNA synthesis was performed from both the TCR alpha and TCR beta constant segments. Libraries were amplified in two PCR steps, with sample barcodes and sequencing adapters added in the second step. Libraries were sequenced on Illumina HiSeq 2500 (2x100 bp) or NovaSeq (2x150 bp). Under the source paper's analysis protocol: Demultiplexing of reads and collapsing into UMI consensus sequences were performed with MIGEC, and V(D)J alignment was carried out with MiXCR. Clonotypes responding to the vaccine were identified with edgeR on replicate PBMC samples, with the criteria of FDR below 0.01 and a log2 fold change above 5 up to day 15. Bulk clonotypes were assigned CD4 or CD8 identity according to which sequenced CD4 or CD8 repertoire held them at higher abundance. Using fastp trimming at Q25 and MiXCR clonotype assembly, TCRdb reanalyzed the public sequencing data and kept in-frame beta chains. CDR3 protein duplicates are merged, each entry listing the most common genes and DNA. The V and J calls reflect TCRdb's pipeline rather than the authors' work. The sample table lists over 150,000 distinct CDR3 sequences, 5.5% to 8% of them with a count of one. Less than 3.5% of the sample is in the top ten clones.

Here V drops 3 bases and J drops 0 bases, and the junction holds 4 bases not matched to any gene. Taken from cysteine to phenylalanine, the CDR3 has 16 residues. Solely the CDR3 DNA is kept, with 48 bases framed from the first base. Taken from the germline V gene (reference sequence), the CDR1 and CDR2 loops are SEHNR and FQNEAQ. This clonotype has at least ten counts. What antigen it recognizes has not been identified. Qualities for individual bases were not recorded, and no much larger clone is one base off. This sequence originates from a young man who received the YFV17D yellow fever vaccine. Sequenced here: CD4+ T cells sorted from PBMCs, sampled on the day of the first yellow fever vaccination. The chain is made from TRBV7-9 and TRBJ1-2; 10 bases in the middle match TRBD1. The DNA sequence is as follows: TGTGCCAGCAGCTTTCGGACAGGGGGAGCTAACTATGGCTACACCTTC. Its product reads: CASSFRTGGANYGYTF.